The 26 T cell receptor beta chains given below trace back to one sample, sequenced in a study of PD-L1 blockade in urothelial cancer (TCRdb year 2017). Library construction relied on the immunoSEQ multiplex PCR assay. The clones in this table, taken by TCRdb from immuneACCESS, are in-frame only. Not every clone is retained; where verified, under half of the shortfall comes from an unresolved V gene, and the cause of the rest is unknown. The table for this sample lists some 35,000 clones; 90% of them were counted only once. Around 8% of the sample is taken by the ten largest. Sequenced here: PBMCs, sampled around atezolizumab (anti-PD-L1) treatment. These TCRs come from a man between 65 and 79 years old with urothelial cancer.

This chain connects TRBV6-1 to TRBJ2-2; no clear D. V was clipped by 2 bases and J by 4 bases, with 11 bases between them. The germline V gene encodes CDR1 MNHNS and CDR2 SASEGT. This CDR3 spans 15 amino acids. The CDR3 loop is CASSELSITTGELFF. The CDR3 coding sequence is TGTGCCAGCAGTGAATTAAGCATAACCACCGGGGAGCTGTTTTTT.

There are a few counts of this clone. V gene TRBV29-1 combines with J gene TRBJ2-3; D is unclear. Germline assignment: CDR1 SQVTM and CDR2 ANQGSEA. This CDR3 has 12 residues. V lost 4 bases and J 2 bases, leaving 7 bases between the germline ends. The CDR3 DNA sequence: TGCAGCGTTGTAACATCCACAGATACGCAGTATTTT. Its protein is CSVVTSTDTQYF.

This chain connects TRBV12-5 to TRBJ2-1; 9 nucleotides align to TRBD2. This CDR3 has 21 residues. Germline CDR1 is LGHNT and CDR2 is FRNRAP. The junction had 17 bases not matched to a gene; V was cut back by 2 bases and J by 0 bases. CDR3 nucleotides: TGTGCTAGTGGTTTGCTTGTTCTAGCGGGATCAACTCGGAGCTCCTACAATGAGCAGTTCTTC. This codes for CASGLLVLAGSTRSSYNEQFF.

This chain uses TRBV7-3 with TRBJ1-1; D is unclear. Trimming left V 1 base short and J 0 bases short, with 24 bases between. The germline gives CDR1 SGHTA, CDR2 FQGTGA. The CDR3 is 20 amino acids. The CDR3 region is CASSLRATAYPLDMNTEAFF. As DNA, the CDR3 is TGTGCCAGCAGCTTAAGAGCAACCGCGTACCCGCTCGACATGAACACTGAAGCTTTCTTT.

The chain links TRBV5-4 to TRBJ2-7; possible D gene TRBD2, 6 bases. This CDR3 comprises 14 residues. Trimming shortened V by 2 bases and J by 6 bases, and 15 bases separated the two germline ends. CDR1 SGHNT and CDR2 YYREEE come from the germline V gene (reference sequence). The CDR3 is CASSFAGTLSEQYF. The CDR3 DNA reads TGTGCCAGCAGCTTTGCGGGGACCCTTAGCGAGCAGTACTTC. The variable domain in full, completed from reference TRBV5-4 and TRBJ2-7, reads ETGVTQSPTHLIKTRGQQVTLRCSSQSGHNTVSWYQQALGQGPQFIFQYYREEENGRGNFPPRFSGLQFPNYSSELNVNALELDDSALYLCASSFAGTLSEQYFGPGTRLTVT.

This clone is a singleton in its sample. V is TRBV10-3 and J is TRBJ1-1; TRBD1 might be the D (6 bases). V lost 4 bases to trimming and J lost 5 bases, with 17 bases between them. The germline gives CDR1 ENHRY, CDR2 SYGVKD. The CDR3 runs 15 residues. The CDR3 reads CAISGPGQGRTEAFF. CDR3 nucleotide sequence: TGTGCCATCAGTGGCCCAGGGCAGGGGAGAACTGAAGCTTTCTTT.

The chain's CDR3 is CASSSRRGRGVGSYNEQFF. The CDR3, as DNA: TGTGCCAGCAGCTCGCGGAGGGGGAGGGGGGTAGGCTCCTACAATGAGCAGTTCTTC. The chain employs TRBV5-6 and TRBJ2-1; the D gene is possibly TRBD2 (7 bases). CDR3 length equals 19 residues. Germline CDR1 SGHDT, CDR2 YYEEEE. V lost 3 bases and J 0 bases, leaving 22 bases between the germline ends.

The gene calls are TRBV10-2 and TRBJ2-1; 16 bases are shared with TRBD2. This CDR3 is built from 17 residues. The trim removed 6 bases at V and 7 bases at J, leaving 9 bases unmatched. Per germline, CDR1 WSHSY and CDR2 SAAADI. As DNA, the CDR3 is TGCGCCAGCAGGGCCCCCCAGGGACTAGCGGGAGGGAATGAGCAGTTCTTC. This sequence encodes CASRAPQGLAGGNEQFF.

The V and J genes are TRBV19 and TRBJ1-1, with TRBD1 as a possible D gene (5 bases). Germline V gives CDR1 LNHDA, CDR2 SQIVND (reference sequence). Between the trimmed V and J ends, which lost 6 bases and 14 bases, there was a span of 22 bases. The CDR3 is 13 amino acids. CDR3 sequence reads: CASSPGTQNGRFF. In DNA, the CDR3 is TGTGCCAGTAGCCCTGGGACTCAGAACGGACGCTTCTTT.

The genes are TRBV6-5 and TRBJ2-2; 10 nucleotides match TRBD2. The length of the CDR3 is 16 residues. Germline trimming cut 3 bases from V and 9 bases from J; bases unmatched to any gene: 10. The germline CDR1 and CDR2 sequences are MNHEY and SVGAGI. CDR3 nucleotide sequence: TGTGCCAGCAGTTATGCGACTAGCGGGCGCTTCCGGGAGCTGTTTTTT. Encoded protein: CASSYATSGRFRELFF.

The chain combines TRBV18 with TRBJ1-4, with 7 bases lining up with TRBD1. Germline values: CDR1 KGHSH, CDR2 LQKENI. This CDR3 contains 15 residues. The ends lost 6 bases at V and 7 bases at J; junction bases unmatched: 11. Here the CDR3 reads CASSTAGTASEKLFF. CDR3 coding DNA: TGTGCCAGCTCTACAGCCGGGACAGCGAGTGAAAAACTGTTTTTT. The variable domain in full, completed from reference TRBV18 and TRBJ1-4, reads NAGVMQNPRHLVRRRGQEARLRCSPMKGHSHVYWYRQLPEEGLKFMVYLQKENIIDESGMPKERFSAEFPKEGPSILRIQQVVRGDSAAYFCASSTAGTASEKLFFGSGTQLSVL.

The chain couples TRBV18 to TRBJ2-7, with a weak D call TRBD2 (5 bases). Germline CDR1 KGHSH, CDR2 LQKENI. V lost 4 bases to trimming and J lost 4 bases, with 23 bases between them. CDR3 length: 17 residues. The CDR3 sequence is CASSLSSRSDGIYEQYF. Written as DNA, the CDR3 is TGTGCCAGCTCACTTAGTAGCCGCTCGGACGGGATTTACGAGCAGTACTTC.

The chain joins TRBV5-4 to TRBJ2-4; D might be TRBD2 (5 bases). Germline assignment: CDR1 SGHNT and CDR2 YYREEE (reference sequence). The CDR3 spans 17 residues. The V and J ends lost 4 bases and 0 bases respectively, with 17 bases between them. The CDR3 DNA is TGTGCCAGCAGCCCCCAGATCGGCGGACTAGCCAAAAACATTCAGTACTTC. This encodes CASSPQIGGLAKNIQYF.

This clone turned up a few times. The chain employs TRBV13 and TRBJ2-1; 9 bases line up with TRBD2. The CDR3 consists of 16 residues. The junction had 8 bases not matched to a gene; V was cut back by 3 bases and J by 5 bases. The germline V gene encodes CDR1 PRHDT and CDR2 FYEKMQ (reference sequence). CDR3 residues: CASSFALLAGNNEQFF. CDR3 bases: TGTGCCAGCAGCTTCGCTCTGCTAGCGGGGAACAATGAGCAGTTCTTC.

J is TRBJ2-6 and V is TRBV15; no reliable D call. Per germline, CDR1 LNHNV and CDR2 YYDKDF (reference sequence). Trimming stripped 1 base from V and 2 bases from J, with 6 bases between. CDR3 size: 15 residues. The CDR3: CATSRAGPGANVLTF. The CDR3 bases are TGTGCCACCAGCAGAGCTGGGCCTGGGGCCAACGTCCTGACTTTC.

The chain links TRBV12-1 to TRBJ2-5; TRBD1 is taken as the D call from the table, unchecked against the DNA. TRBV12-1 is designated a pseudogene. The CDR3 covers 18 residues. The CDR3 is CASSSTSGQGYYQETQYF. CDR3 bases: TGTGCCAGCAGCTCTACTTCGGGACAGGGCTACTACCAAGAGACCCAGTACTTC.

This clone was seen only once. CDR3 in DNA: TGTGCCAGCAGCCCAGGGATCCAAGAGACCCAGTACTTC. Its translation: CASSPGIQETQYF. The J gene is TRBJ2-5, the V gene TRBV27; possible D gene TRBD1, 5 bases. Germline V lookup: CDR1 MNHEY, CDR2 SMNVEV (reference sequence). V lost 6 bases and J lost 1, with 9 bases in between. The CDR3 covers 13 residues.

The chain recombines TRBV5-1 with TRBJ1-1, with 7 bases matching TRBD1. V lost 5 bases and J lost 1; bases outside the gene matches: 5. The CDR3 consists of 14 residues. Per germline, CDR1 SGHRS and CDR2 YFSETQ. CDR3 DNA sequence: TGCGCCAGCAGTTACGGGACAGCGAACACTGAAGCTTTCTTT. Translated: CASSYGTANTEAFF.

The chain uses TRBV19 and TRBJ2-5, with 8 bases lining up with TRBD1. The CDR3 has 15 amino acids. J was trimmed by 1 base and V by 7 bases; bases with no gene match: 8. Germline-derived CDR1 and CDR2 are LNHDA and SQIVND (reference sequence). The CDR3 coding sequence is TGTGCCAGTACCCTTTCAGGGGGCTTCCAAGAGACCCAGTACTTC. Encoded protein: CASTLSGGFQETQYF.

V is TRBV19 and J is TRBJ2-2, with 9 bases that match TRBD2. The CDR3 is 15 residues long. Unmatched junction bases numbered 5, after V lost 3 bases and J lost 6 bases. From germline, CDR1 is LNHDA and CDR2 SQIVND (reference sequence). As DNA, the CDR3 is TGTGCCAGTAGTATTAGCGGGAGTGGATCCGGGGAGCTGTTTTTT. Its translation: CASSISGSGSGELFF.

This chain uses TRBV7-2 with TRBJ2-7; 15 positions match TRBD2. CDR3 size: 14 residues. Trimming took 5 bases from V and 5 from J; bases not matched to a gene: 1. Germline CDR1 is SGHTA and CDR2 is FQGNSA. The CDR3 region has the DNA TGTGCCAGCAGCCGGACTAGCGGGAGGGACGAGCAGTACTTC. Translated, it gives CASSRTSGRDEQYF.

The genes are TRBV4-1 and TRBJ1-4; D not resolved. Germline assignment: CDR1 MGHRA and CDR2 YSYEKL. The CDR3 runs 14 residues. Trimming took 3 bases from V and 0 from J, leaving 5 bases between them. Here the CDR3 reads CASSHTATNEKLFF. The DNA for the CDR3 is TGCGCCAGCAGCCATACGGCAACTAATGAAAAACTGTTTTTT.

In its sample, this clone was seen once. The chain joins TRBV5-1 to TRBJ2-1; possibly TRBD1 for D (7 bases). Trimming shortened V by 0 bases and J by 9 bases, and 16 bases separated the two germline ends. This CDR3 is built from 15 residues. Germline V gene lookup returns CDR1 SGHRS and CDR2 YFSETQ. The DNA for the CDR3 is TGCGCCAGCAGCTTGGCCCAGGGGGGCTGGGCTGAGCAGTTCTTC. Translated, it gives CASSLAQGGWAEQFF.

The J gene is TRBJ2-1, the V gene TRBV10-3, with 9 bases that match TRBD1. The CDR3 runs to 15 residues. The ends lost 7 bases at V and 5 bases at J; junction bases unmatched: 9. Germline CDR1 and CDR2: ENHRY and SYGVKD. CDR3 amino acids: CAITPGQGQNNEQFF. The CDR3 bases are TGTGCCATCACCCCGGGACAGGGACAGAACAATGAGCAGTTCTTC.

This sequence joins TRBV7-9 and TRBJ1-1; unclear D gene. The length of the CDR3 is 15 residues. Deletions cut 1 base from V and 1 base from J, with 10 bases between. CDR1 and CDR2 from the germline V gene are SEHNR and FQNEAQ (reference sequence). The CDR3 nucleotides read TGTGCCAGCAGCTTAGGTTTCGCGGGGAACACTGAAGCTTTCTTT. This translates into CASSLGFAGNTEAFF.

The chain uses TRBV19 and TRBJ2-1; 14 bases are a match to TRBD2. Germline V gives CDR1 LNHDA, CDR2 SQIVND (reference sequence). Trimming at V came to 7 bases and at J to 7 bases, leaving 9 bases not matched to a gene. The CDR3 has 16 residues. CDR3 DNA: TGTGCCAGTACCAGACTAGCGGGAGGGCCTGAAAATGAGCAGTTCTTC. It is translated as CASTRLAGGPENEQFF.